This TCR beta chain appears in the sequencing data of a study of blood T cells in healthy people across ages. Study at large: Every two T cells gave about one barcoded beta molecule via template switching.

Germline lookup yields CDR1 MNHNS and CDR2 SASEGT. This CDR3 is 15 amino acids long. V dropped 0 bases and J dropped 4 bases, with 12 bases sitting between them. A second about 7 to 12 cycle PCR used barcoded and J-beta primers. The template-switch adaptor, which had 12 random nucleotides, put a tag on each cDNA molecule. Each CDR3 protein gets one entry after TCRdb re-called the 5' RACE reads with MiXCR. The data show hundreds of thousands of distinct CDR3 sequences, approximately 44% seen once. The V gene is TRBV6-1, the J gene TRBJ2-5; no definite D call. The TCR originated in a man aged 55 to 69 in good health. The source material was blood. In DNA, the CDR3 is TGTGCCAGCAGTGAAGCGAGTCGATTGGTAGAGACCCAGTACTTC. It is translated as CASSEASRLVETQYF.